The 25 T cell receptor beta chains below all came from one sample that was sequenced in a study of shared clonotypes between healthy human individuals. The repertoire was sequenced with immunoSEQ multiplex PCR; TCRdb's copy has only in-frame clones and lacks some. The repertoire holds under 1,100,000 clones, with about 70% as singletons. The sequencing input was memory CD4+ T cells sorted from blood. The subset here: CD45RA-negative fraction. The receptors were gathered from a man in his late teens or twenties in good health.

This clone was picked up many times. V is TRBV5-1 and J is TRBJ1-4; no firm D call. The CDR3 is 15 residues long. The germline gives CDR1 SGHRS, CDR2 YFSETQ. The ends were cut back, 4 bases at V and 3 bases at J, with 13 bases in the middle. CDR3 coding DNA: TGCGCCAGCAGCAGGGTATCCGGTCCTAATGAAAAACTGTTTTTT. Residues: CASSRVSGPNEKLFF.

The chain employs TRBV18 and TRBJ1-4, with no clear D. The CDR3 is made up of 13 amino acids. The germline gives CDR1 KGHSH, CDR2 LQKENI. V was trimmed by 4 bases and J by 8 bases, leaving 11 bases between them. The DNA of the CDR3 is TGTGCCAGCTCACGTAACACCCGCGAAAAACTGTTTTTT. Protein product: CASSRNTREKLFF. Filled out from reference TRBV18 and TRBJ1-4, the complete variable domain reads NAGVMQNPRHLVRRRGQEARLRCSPMKGHSHVYWYRQLPEEGLKFMVYLQKENIIDESGMPKERFSAEFPKEGPSILRIQQVVRGDSAAYFCASSRNTREKLFFGSGTQLSVL.

The rearrangement joins TRBV5-6 to TRBJ2-3, with D perhaps matching TRBD1 or TRBD2 (6 bases each). The V gene's germline CDR1 is SGHDT and CDR2 YYEEEE. The V and J ends lost 1 base and 4 bases respectively, with 16 bases between them. This CDR3 contains 16 residues. The CDR3 sequence is CASSLSIPGGADTQYF. CDR3 nucleotides: TGTGCCAGCAGCTTGAGCATTCCCGGGGGCGCAGATACGCAGTATTTT.

The chain joins TRBV25-1 to TRBJ1-1, with D tentatively TRBD1 (6 bases). Germline V gene data show CDR1 as MGHDK and CDR2 as SYGVNS. Between the trimmed V and J ends, which lost 4 bases and 10 bases, there was a span of 16 bases. The CDR3 loop spans 13 amino acids. The CDR3 DNA is TGTGCCAGCAGTGGCCCCCACCTGGACAGAGCTTTCTTT. Translation: CASSGPHLDRAFF.

The V gene is TRBV29-1, the J gene TRBJ1-1; TRBD1 might be the D (5 bases). Germline assignment: CDR1 SQVTM and CDR2 ANQGSEA. V was cut by 6 bases and J by 5 bases, with 13 bases left in between. The CDR3 extends over 12 amino acids. In nucleotides, the CDR3 is TGCAGCGTCCTATCGGGGGTGACTGAAGCTTTCTTT. It translates to CSVLSGVTEAFF.

The chain uses TRBV28 and TRBJ1-5; no firm D call. V was cut by 6 bases and J by 7 bases, with 13 bases left in between. The CDR3 is 13 residues long. Germline CDR1 is MDHEN and CDR2 is SYDVKM. The CDR3 coding sequence is TGTGCCAGCAGCCGTGACCCCATCCAGCCCCAGCATTTT. Translation gives CASSRDPIQPQHF. The full variable domain, rest sourced from reference TRBV28 and TRBJ1-5, is DVKVTQSSRYLVKRTGEKVFLECVQDMDHENMFWYRQDPGLGLRLIYFSYDVKMKEKGDIPEGYSVSREKKERFSLILESASTNQTSMYLCASSRDPIQPQHFGDGTRLSIL.

This clone was seen once. The chain is built from TRBV10-3 and TRBJ1-3; D ambiguous. The germline V gene encodes CDR1 ENHRY and CDR2 SYGVKD. Deletions cut 8 bases from V and 1 base from J, with 9 bases between. This CDR3 is 13 amino acids long. The CDR3 is CAIQQWSGNTIYF. The CDR3 region has the DNA TGTGCCATCCAACAGTGGTCTGGAAACACCATATATTTT.

This chain joins TRBV6-1 and TRBJ2-7; the D gene is possibly TRBD1 (6 bases). Trimming removed 3 bases from V and 1 base from J, with 10 bases in between. Germline V gene sequence: CDR1 MNHNS, CDR2 SASEGT. The CDR3 totals 14 residues. CDR3 DNA: TGTGCCAGCAGTGATAGGGGGACGTCCTACGAGCAGTACTTC. Protein: CASSDRGTSYEQYF.

The rearrangement uses TRBV4-1 and TRBJ2-3; D uncertain. CDR1 and CDR2 from the germline V gene are MGHRA and YSYEKL. The CDR3 spans 15 residues. The germline V and J ends were trimmed by 4 bases and 5 bases, with 16 bases remaining between them. The CDR3 sequence: CASSPPDGGRDTQYF. CDR3 coding DNA: TGCGCCAGCAGCCCTCCAGACGGTGGTAGAGATACGCAGTATTTT.

CDR3 protein: CASSPSGIPQETQYF. In DNA, the CDR3 is TGTGCCAGCTCACCTAGCGGGATACCACAAGAGACCCAGTACTTC. V and J are TRBV18 and TRBJ2-5; 8 positions match TRBD2. J gave up 2 bases and V 3 bases, and 5 bases lay outside the gene matches. CDR3 length: 15 residues. Germline V gives CDR1 KGHSH, CDR2 LQKENI.

The V and J genes are TRBV18 and TRBJ2-5; 8 bases match TRBD1. The CDR3 runs 16 residues. V gave up 2 bases and J gave up 4 bases; unmatched junction bases: 9. CDR1 is KGHSH and CDR2 is LQKENI in the germline V gene. CDR3 amino acids: CASSPFLGQGGETQYF. In DNA, the CDR3 is TGTGCCAGCTCACCATTTCTAGGACAGGGAGGAGAGACCCAGTACTTC.

V usage is TRBV5-4 and J usage is TRBJ2-5; D tentatively fits TRBD1 or TRBD2 (5 bases each). Trimming cost V 1 base and J 2 bases, with 15 bases left between them. This CDR3 comprises 16 residues. The germline V gene has CDR1 SGHNT and CDR2 YYREEE (reference sequence). This CDR3 reads CASSLSWGSRQETQYF. The CDR3, as DNA: TGTGCCAGCAGCTTGTCGTGGGGGAGTAGACAAGAGACCCAGTACTTC.

The rearrangement links TRBV7-2 to TRBJ2-7; D is undetermined. The V end lost 4 bases, the J end lost 3 bases, and 10 bases lay between the germline ends. This CDR3 is 13 amino acids long. Germline lookup yields CDR1 SGHTA and CDR2 FQGNSA. In DNA form, the CDR3 reads TGTGCCAGCAGCTCCCCTAGTGGCTACGAGCAGTACTTC. Its protein is CASSSPSGYEQYF.

A few counts support this clone. The CDR3 reads CASSVDPGGAYEQYF. In DNA, the CDR3 is TGTGCCAGCAGCGTAGATCCAGGTGGGGCCTACGAGCAGTACTTC. V is TRBV9 and J is TRBJ2-7; D gene uncertain. V was trimmed by 0 bases and J by 2 bases, leaving 12 bases between them. The V gene's germline CDR1 is SGDLS and CDR2 YYNGEE. This CDR3 region has 15 residues. The whole variable domain, remainder taken from reference TRBV9 and TRBJ2-7, is DSGVTQTPKHLITATGQRVTLRCSPRSGDLSVYWYQQSLDQGLQFLIQYYNGEERAKGNILERFSAQQFPDLHSELNLSSLELGDSALYFCASSVDPGGAYEQYFGPGTRLTVT.

This clone was seen at least ten times. This rearrangement joins TRBV14 to TRBJ1-3; possible D gene TRBD1, 6 bases. Per the germline V gene, CDR1 is SGHDN and CDR2 is FVKESK. The V and J ends lost 3 bases and 6 bases respectively, with 12 bases between them. The CDR3 covers 14 residues. CDR3 protein: CASSQWGLENTIYF. The CDR3 region has the DNA TGTGCCAGCAGCCAGTGGGGGCTCGAAAACACCATATATTTT.

The chain has TRBV5-1 and TRBJ2-5, with TRBD2 identical over 7 bases. This CDR3 spans 13 amino acids. Germline loops: CDR1 SGHRS, CDR2 YFSETQ. With V trimmed by 5 bases and J by 5 bases, 6 bases remained unmatched. Written as DNA, the CDR3 is TGCGCCAGCAGAACGACTAGCCAGGAGACCCAGTACTTC. This translates into CASRTTSQETQYF.

V gene TRBV27 combines with J gene TRBJ2-7; 14 nucleotides match TRBD2. The CDR3 spans 17 residues. In germline, CDR1 is MNHEY, CDR2 SMNVEV (reference sequence). J lost 1 base, V lost 3 bases, and 5 bases had no gene match. CDR3 DNA sequence: TGTGCCAGCAGTTTTACCGGGACTAGCGGGGGTTCCTACGAGCAGTACTTC. Amino acid sequence: CASSFTGTSGGSYEQYF.

The chain joins TRBV7-2 to TRBJ1-2; D remains ambiguous. Germline V gene lookup returns CDR1 SGHTA and CDR2 FQGNSA. V was clipped by 3 bases and J by 2 bases, with 16 bases between them. The CDR3 is 16 amino acids. The CDR3 DNA follows: TGTGCCAGCAGCTTCCGAAGTATCACGAAAAACTATGGCTACACCTTC. Protein: CASSFRSITKNYGYTF.

The rearrangement uses TRBV9 and TRBJ1-6, with 7 nucleotides matching TRBD1. Looked up from germline, CDR1 is SGDLS and CDR2 is YYNGEE. The CDR3 runs 15 residues. Trimming took 3 bases from V and 10 from J; bases not matched to a gene: 10. The CDR3: CASSADRQGISPLHF. Here the CDR3 DNA reads TGTGCCAGCAGCGCCGATCGACAGGGTATCTCACCCCTCCACTTT.

The chain has TRBV2 and TRBJ1-1; D ambiguous. From germline, CDR1 is SNHLY and CDR2 FYNNEI. This CDR3 region has 13 residues. V lost 6 bases to trimming and J lost 6 bases, with 14 bases between them. The CDR3 nucleotides are TGTGCCAGCAGGGTAGACACGAGGGCTGAAGCTTTCTTT. The encoded protein is CASRVDTRAEAFF.

The V call is TRBV9, the J call TRBJ2-1; weak D call: TRBD2 (6 bases). Germline V CDR1 and CDR2: SGDLS, YYNGEE. The V end was cut by 0 bases, the J end by 0 bases, with 16 bases between. The CDR3 covers 18 residues. CDR3 residues: CASSVGSGATPSYNEQFF. The CDR3 coding sequence is TGTGCCAGCAGCGTAGGATCGGGAGCAACCCCCTCCTACAATGAGCAGTTCTTC.

This chain joins TRBV4-3 and TRBJ2-1; no reliable D call. The CDR3 is 17 residues long. From germline, CDR1 is LGHNA and CDR2 YSLEER. Trimming pared 0 bases from V and 0 bases from J, leaving 12 bases between. The CDR3 sequence: CASSQDLGGDSYNEQFF. Here the CDR3 DNA reads TGCGCCAGCAGCCAAGATCTGGGCGGAGACTCCTACAATGAGCAGTTCTTC.

As DNA, the CDR3 is TGTGCCAGCAGCCAAGGTCTACTAGCGGGGGTCCAAGAGACCCAGTACTTC. The encoded protein is CASSQGLLAGVQETQYF. The chain couples TRBV4-2 to TRBJ2-5; 11 bases agree with TRBD2. The V gene's germline CDR1 is LGHNA and CDR2 YNFKEQ. J lost 1 base, V lost 1 base, and 5 bases had no gene match. CDR3 size: 17 residues.

The count of this clone is one. Distinct nucleotide sequences in the sample also encode this CDR3. V is TRBV7-9 and J is TRBJ1-6; no firm D call. Trimming left V 4 bases short and J 6 bases short, with 4 bases between. This CDR3 region has 12 residues. CDR1 is SEHNR, CDR2 FQNEAQ, per germline (reference sequence). The DNA for the CDR3 is TGTGCCAGCAGCTCCCCTAATTCACCCCTCCACTTT. It codes for CASSSPNSPLHF.

The chain links TRBV11-2 to TRBJ2-7; TRBD1 is a possible D gene (8 bases). CDR3 length equals 13 residues. CDR1 SGHAT and CDR2 FQNNGV come from the germline V gene. Trimming cost V 4 bases and J 4 bases, with 11 bases left between them. This CDR3 is CASSSQGGYEQYF. In nucleotides, the CDR3 is TGTGCCAGCAGCTCACAGGGGGGGTACGAGCAGTACTTC.